This T cell receptor (beta chain) is from a study of glioma-infiltrating T cells after dendritic cell vaccination. On the study more broadly: Glioblastoma patients came from Phase I and II dendritic cell vaccination trials.

Measured with immunoSEQ multiplex PCR; TCRdb has only the in-frame clones, and not every one. Of 65,000 or so clones in the sample, approximately 89% were seen once. Germline assignment: CDR1 SEHNR and CDR2 FQNEAQ (reference sequence). The CDR3 is made up of 14 amino acids. The V end was cut by 4 bases, the J end by 1 base, with 10 bases between. Study-level points and caveats: No direct clonality-survival link was found; a diverse polyclonal response may matter. Patients with more pretreatment TILs had longer time to progression and survival.

A word on this clone: Its antigen remains unidentified.

This sample's time point: after dendritic cell vaccination, including at tumor progression/relapse. Isocitrate dehydrogenase mutation was absent in all glioblastoma patients. The receptor comes from a human donor with glioblastoma. This sequence joins TRBV7-9 and TRBJ1-1, with D possibly matching TRBD1 (6 bases). Sample: blood, taken after dendritic cell vaccination. This CDR3 reads CASSYSGANTEAFF. DNA for the CDR3: TGTGCCAGCAGCTATTCAGGGGCGAACACTGAAGCTTTCTTT.